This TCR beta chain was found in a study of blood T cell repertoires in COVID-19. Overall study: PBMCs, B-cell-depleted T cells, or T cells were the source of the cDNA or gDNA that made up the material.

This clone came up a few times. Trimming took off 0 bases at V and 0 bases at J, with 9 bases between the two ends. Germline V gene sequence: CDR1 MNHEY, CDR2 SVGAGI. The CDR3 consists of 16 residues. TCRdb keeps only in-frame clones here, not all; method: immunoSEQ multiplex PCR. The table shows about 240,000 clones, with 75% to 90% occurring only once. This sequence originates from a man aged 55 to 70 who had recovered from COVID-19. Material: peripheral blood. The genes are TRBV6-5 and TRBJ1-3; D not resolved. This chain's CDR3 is CASSYSLGSSGNTIYF. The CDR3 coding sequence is TGTGCCAGCAGTTACTCCTTGGGCAGCTCTGGAAACACCATATATTTT.